This is a list of T cell receptor beta chains from one sample in a study of blood T cell repertoires in COVID-19. Repertoires were generated with immunoSEQ multiplex PCR, while TCRdb's copy carries only in-frame clones and drops some. The repertoire includes about 210,000 clones, 80% to 85% of them detected once, and 10% sits in the top ten. Sequencing was performed on peripheral blood. These receptors were taken from an elderly woman with COVID-19, enrolled during active disease. Both conserved end residues are part of each CDR3. The D gene is left open where the match is weak.

TRBJ1-4 - TRBV24-1 CATSDSRSNEKLFF TGTGCCACCAGTGATTCCAGATCTAATGAAAAACTGTTTTTT
TRBJ1-6 TRBD1 TRBV3-1/TRBV3-2 CASSRQPGQVPGVKSPLHF TGTGCCAGCAGTCGACAACCGGGACAGGTCCCGGGAGTCAAGTCACCCCTCCACTTT
TRBJ2-7 TRBD1 TRBV27 CASRRLTGSEQYF TGTGCCAGCAGACGATTGACAGGGAGCGAGCAGTACTTC
TRBJ2-5 TRBD2 TRBV11-2 CASSLGSGTSGAQETQYF TGTGCCAGCAGCTTAGGCTCCGGGACTAGCGGGGCCCAAGAGACCCAGTACTTC
TRBJ1-1 TRBD1 TRBV2 CASRETGPRAEAFF TGTGCCAGCAGAGAGACAGGGCCGAGGGCTGAAGCTTTCTTT
TRBJ1-1 TRBD1 TRBV9 CASSPKPGTANTEAFF TGTGCCAGCAGCCCGAAACCCGGGACAGCGAACACTGAAGCTTTCTTT
TRBJ1-3 TRBD1 TRBV9 CASSVVDRGPGNTIYF TGTGCCAGCAGCGTAGTTGACAGGGGGCCTGGAAACACCATATATTTT
TRBJ2-4 - TRBV28 CASTRVGDNIQYF TGTGCCAGCACCAGAGTCGGGGATAACATTCAGTACTTC
TRBJ2-2 TRBD1 TRBV5-1 CASSRMTGMNTGELFF TGCGCCAGCAGCAGAATGACAGGGATGAACACCGGGGAGCTGTTTTTT
TRBJ1-5 TRBD1 TRBV4-1 CASSQPQGQAAGRNQPQHF TGCGCCAGCAGCCAACCCCAAGGACAGGCCGCGGGCCGCAATCAGCCCCAGCATTTT